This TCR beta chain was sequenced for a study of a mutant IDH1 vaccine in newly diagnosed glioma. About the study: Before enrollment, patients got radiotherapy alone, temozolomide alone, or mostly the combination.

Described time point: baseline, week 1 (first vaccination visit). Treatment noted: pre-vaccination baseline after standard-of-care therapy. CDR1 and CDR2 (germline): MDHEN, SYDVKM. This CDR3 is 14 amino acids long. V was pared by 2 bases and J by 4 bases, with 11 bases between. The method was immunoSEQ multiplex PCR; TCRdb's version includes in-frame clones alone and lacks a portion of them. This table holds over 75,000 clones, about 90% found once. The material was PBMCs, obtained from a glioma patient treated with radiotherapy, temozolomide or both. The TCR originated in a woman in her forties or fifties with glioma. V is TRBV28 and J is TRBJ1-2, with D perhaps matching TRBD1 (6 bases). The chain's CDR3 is CASSLEQGIYGYTF. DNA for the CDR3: TGTGCCAGCAGTTTAGAACAGGGCATCTATGGCTACACCTTC.